This T cell receptor (beta chain) was recorded in a study of graft-versus-host responses after intestinal transplantation (dated by TCRdb to about 2021). Some background on the complete study: The transplants that recipients got were multivisceral, liver-intestinal, or isolated intestinal. All recipients received anti-thymocyte globulin induction followed by maintenance tacrolimus and steroids for around three years. Graft-versus-host and host-versus-graft alloreactive T cell clones were tracked in the graft, circulation and bone marrow after intestinal transplantation using bulk TCR-beta CDR3 sequencing. Alloreactive clones were identified by sequencing pre-transplant mixed lymphocyte reaction products and comparing them with unstimulated pre-transplant donor and recipient T cells. Of the 20 to 25 intestinal transplant recipients enrolled in the cohort, one of whom was a retransplant, 3 patients without pretransplant specimens were excluded. A peak of at least 4% donor T cells among recipient peripheral blood mononuclear cells was the definition used for donor T cell macrochimerism. Rather than going through the commercial service, samples from a few later patients were sequenced in-house on an Illumina MiSeq and processed with MiXCR.

Comments on this clone: Its antigen target is currently unknown. Base qualities were left out, and no much larger clone turns up one base away.

The receptor library was made with the immunoSEQ multiplex PCR assay. High-throughput TCR-beta CDR3 sequencing of genomic DNA from most patients was performed by Adaptive Biotechnologies. In the authors' own workflow: Adaptive's ImmunoSEQ software supplied the TCR sequencing data for 15 to 20 patients, while MiXCR and VDJtools were used to process a few other patients. CDR3 nucleotide sequences shared between donor and recipient were removed because their origin could not be assigned. At least 2-fold expansion over unstimulated cells and a minimum CFSE-low frequency of 0.002% (template counts) or 0.001% (read counts) were required for clones to be classified as alloreactive. Clones detected in sequenced pre-transplant spleen, lymph node, or MLR CFSE-low populations of the donor or recipient were defined as mappable. Cumulative frequency of alloreactive clones was calculated as a percentage of all sequences weighted by copy number. TCRdb's version of the immuneACCESS table is confined to in-frame rearrangements and falls short of the full clone set. An unresolved V gene accounts for under half of the shortfall where checked; the remainder is of unknown origin. The D gene and trimming were derived from the DNA, and the V and J assignments and clone size from that table. The sample profile shows 65,000 to 85,000 clones; roughly 92% of them were found once. The ten largest clones represent around 7% of the sample.

The V end loses 7 bases and the J end loses 1 base, and a stretch of 13 bases separates them. Taken from the germline V gene (reference sequence), the CDR1 and CDR2 loops are LNHDA and SQIVND. Inclusive of the bounding cysteine and phenylalanine, the CDR3 is 14 residues long. Only the CDR3 DNA stays, 42 bases, in frame from base 1. Here is what the overall study found, with its caveats: Patients with donor T cell macrochimerism had high GvH to HvG T cell clonal ratios in their allografts. GvH clones turned up in recipient bone marrow, with some appearing earlier in ileal mucosa or blood, a pattern consistent with an intestinal mucosal origin. Conclusions were limited by the relatively low number and heterogeneity of intestinal transplant patients. Early after transplant, peak levels of circulating GvH clones were associated with declines in HvG clones.

After transplant, bone marrow was aspirated from the posterior iliac crest or from another site selected by the physician. The rearrangement joined TRBV19 to TRBJ1-1, with no confident D gene call. The sample in question was bone marrow, obtained around 730 days after intestinal transplantation. The receptor was isolated from a human patient who received an intestinal transplant, so some T cells may come from the graft donor. DNA sequence: TGTGCCAGTAACCCTAAAGACGAGAACACTGAAGCTTTCTTT. It is translated as CASNPKDENTEAFF. The CDR3 plus the reference TRBV19 and TRBJ1-1 genes for the other parts give the full variable domain: DGGITQSPKYLFRKEGQNVTLSCEQNLNHDAMYWYRQDPGQGLRLIYYSQIVNDFQKGDIAEGYSVSREKKESFPLTVTSAQKNPTAFYLCASNPKDENTEAFFGQGTRLTVV.